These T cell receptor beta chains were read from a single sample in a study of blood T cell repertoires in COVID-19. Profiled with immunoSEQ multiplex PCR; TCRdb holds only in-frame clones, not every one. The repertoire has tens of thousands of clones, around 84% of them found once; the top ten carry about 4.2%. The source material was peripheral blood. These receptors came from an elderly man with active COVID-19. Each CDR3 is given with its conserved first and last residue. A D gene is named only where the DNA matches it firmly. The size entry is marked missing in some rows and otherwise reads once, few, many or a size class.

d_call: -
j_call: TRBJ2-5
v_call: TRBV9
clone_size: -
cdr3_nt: TGTGCCAGCAGCGTAGGGGCAGGTACCCAAGAGACCCAGTACTTC
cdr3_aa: CASSVGAGTQETQYF

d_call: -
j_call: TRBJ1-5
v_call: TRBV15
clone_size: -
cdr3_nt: TGTGCCACCAGCAGAGCATCAGGGGCTATGCCCCAGCATTTT
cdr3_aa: CATSRASGAMPQHF

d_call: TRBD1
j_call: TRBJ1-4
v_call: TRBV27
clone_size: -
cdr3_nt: TGTGCCAGCAAAGCATCCCCGGGACAGGGGGGAGAAAAACTGTTTTTT
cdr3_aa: CASKASPGQGGEKLFF

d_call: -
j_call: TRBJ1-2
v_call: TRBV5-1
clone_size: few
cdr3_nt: TGCGCCAGCAGCTTGGCCCTCCGGGAGGGCGGCTACACCTTC
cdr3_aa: CASSLALREGGYTF

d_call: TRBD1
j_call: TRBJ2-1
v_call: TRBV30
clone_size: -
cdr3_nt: TGTGCCTGGAGGGTGATCCGGGACAGAGAGAATAGGGGTGAGCAGTTCTTC
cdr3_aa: CAWRVIRDRENRGEQFF

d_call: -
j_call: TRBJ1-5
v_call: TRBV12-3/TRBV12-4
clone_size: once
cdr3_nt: TGTGCCAGCAGTTCAGGACAGCAGCCCCAGCATTTT
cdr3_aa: CASSSGQQPQHF

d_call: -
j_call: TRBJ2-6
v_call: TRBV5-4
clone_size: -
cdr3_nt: TGTGCCAGCAGCCAGACAGGAAACTCTGGGGCCAACGTCCTGACTTTC
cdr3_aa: CASSQTGNSGANVLTF

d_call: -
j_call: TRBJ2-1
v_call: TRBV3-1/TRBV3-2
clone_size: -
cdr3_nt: TGTGCCAGCAGCCAAGCGGTCGGTGGCTACAATGAGCAGTTCTTC
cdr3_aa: CASSQAVGGYNEQFF

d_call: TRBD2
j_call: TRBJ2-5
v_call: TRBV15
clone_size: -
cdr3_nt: TGTGCCACCAGCAGCCACCTCCCGGGACTAGCGGGAGAGACCCAGTACTTC
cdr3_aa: CATSSHLPGLAGETQYF

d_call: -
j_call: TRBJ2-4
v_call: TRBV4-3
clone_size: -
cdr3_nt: TGCGCCAGCAGCCAAGATTTGTTTGGGGCCCAAAACATTCAGTACTTC
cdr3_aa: CASSQDLFGAQNIQYF

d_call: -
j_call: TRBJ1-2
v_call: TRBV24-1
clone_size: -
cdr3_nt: TGTGCCACCAGTGATTTCTTGGGATGGACAGAGGGGTATGGCTACACCTTC
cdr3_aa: CATSDFLGWTEGYGYTF

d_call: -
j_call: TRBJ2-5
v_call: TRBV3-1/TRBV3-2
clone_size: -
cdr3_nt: TGTGCCAGCAGCCAAACTCCGGAGACCCAGTACTTC
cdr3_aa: CASSQTPETQYF

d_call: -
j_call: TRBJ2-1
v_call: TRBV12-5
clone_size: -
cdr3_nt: TGTGCTAGTGGTCCGCGGGGTTTTCATTACAATGAGCAGTTCTTC
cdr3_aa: CASGPRGFHYNEQFF

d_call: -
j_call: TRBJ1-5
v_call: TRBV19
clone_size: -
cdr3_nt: TGTGCCAGTAGTACCGACAGTTACAATCAGCCCCAGCATTTT
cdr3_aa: CASSTDSYNQPQHF

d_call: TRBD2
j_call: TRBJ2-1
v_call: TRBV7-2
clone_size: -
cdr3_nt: TGTGCCAGCAGACCGACTAGCGAGAGTAACAATGAGCAGTTCTTC
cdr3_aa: CASRPTSESNNEQFF

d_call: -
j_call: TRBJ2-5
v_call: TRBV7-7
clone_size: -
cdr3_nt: TGTGCCAGCAGCGCGGGACGGACTTACCAAGAGACCCAGTACTTC
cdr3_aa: CASSAGRTYQETQYF

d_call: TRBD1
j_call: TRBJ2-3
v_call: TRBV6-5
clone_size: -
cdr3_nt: TGTGCCAGCAGTTACGGACAGGGGGTCACAGATACGCAGTATTTT
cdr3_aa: CASSYGQGVTDTQYF

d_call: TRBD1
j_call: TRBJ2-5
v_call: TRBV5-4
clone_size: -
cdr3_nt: TGTGCCAGCAGCTCTGGGACAGGCCATTTACAAGAGACCCAGTACTTC
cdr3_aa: CASSSGTGHLQETQYF

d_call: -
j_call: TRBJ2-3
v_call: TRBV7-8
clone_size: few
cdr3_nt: TGTGCCAGCAGCTTAGCATCCCAGGGTCTGGTAGATACGCAGTATTTT
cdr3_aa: CASSLASQGLVDTQYF

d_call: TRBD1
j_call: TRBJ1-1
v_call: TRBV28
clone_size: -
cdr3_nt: TGTGCCAGCAGGGGACAGGGGCATAATATAGGGTCTGGGGAAGCTTTCTTT
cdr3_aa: CASRGQGHNIGSGEAFF

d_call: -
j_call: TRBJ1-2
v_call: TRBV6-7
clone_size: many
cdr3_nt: TGTGCCAGCAGTTACTCCTTACAGGGTAGCCAAAACTATGGCTACACCTTC
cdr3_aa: CASSYSLQGSQNYGYTF

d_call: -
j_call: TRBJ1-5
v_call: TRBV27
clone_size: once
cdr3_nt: TGTGCCAGCAGTTTGACAGGACGCCTTAGCAATCAGCCCCAGCATTTT
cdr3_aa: CASSLTGRLSNQPQHF

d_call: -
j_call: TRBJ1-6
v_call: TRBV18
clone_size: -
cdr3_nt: TGTGCCAGCTCACCGACAGAGACGGGTTCACCCCTCCACTTT
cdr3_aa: CASSPTETGSPLHF

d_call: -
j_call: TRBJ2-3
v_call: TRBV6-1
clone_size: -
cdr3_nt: TGTGCCAGCAGTGACCCGGGCAGGGGCGATACGCAGTATTTT
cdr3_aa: CASSDPGRGDTQYF

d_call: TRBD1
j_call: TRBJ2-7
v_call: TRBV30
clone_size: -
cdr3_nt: TGTGCCTGGGACCGGGACAGGGGCGTCGAGCAGTACTTC
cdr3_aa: CAWDRDRGVEQYF

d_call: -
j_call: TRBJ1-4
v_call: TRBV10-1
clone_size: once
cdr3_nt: TGCGCCAGCAGCGCCCTACAGGGCGGTGAAAAACTGTTTTTT
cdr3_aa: CASSALQGGEKLFF

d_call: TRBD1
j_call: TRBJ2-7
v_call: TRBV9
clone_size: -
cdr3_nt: TGTGCCAGCAGCTCGGGACAGGGCAACGAGCAGTACTTC
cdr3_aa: CASSSGQGNEQYF

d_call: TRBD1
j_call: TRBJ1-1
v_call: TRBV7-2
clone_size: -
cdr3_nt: TGTGCCAGCAGCAGACAGGGAGGTTTGAACACTGAAGCTTTCTTT
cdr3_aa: CASSRQGGLNTEAFF

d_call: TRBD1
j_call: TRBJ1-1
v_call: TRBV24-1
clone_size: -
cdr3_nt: TGTGCCACCAGTGATTACGAGGGGGCGCGAGCTTTCTTT
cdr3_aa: CATSDYEGARAFF

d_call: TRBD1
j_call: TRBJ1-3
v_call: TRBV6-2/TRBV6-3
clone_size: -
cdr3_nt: TGTGCCAGCAGTTCACCTATGTCCCGGGACAGTTCTGGAAACACCATATATTTT
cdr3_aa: CASSSPMSRDSSGNTIYF

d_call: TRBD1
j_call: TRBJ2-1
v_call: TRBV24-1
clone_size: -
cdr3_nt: TGTGCCACCAGTGAGACGACAGGGAGCTCCTACAATGAGCAGTTCTTC
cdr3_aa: CATSETTGSSYNEQFF

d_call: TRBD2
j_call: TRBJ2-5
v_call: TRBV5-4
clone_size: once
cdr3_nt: TGTGCCAGCAGCTTGCCGGGACTAGCCAACCAAGAGACCCAGTACTTC
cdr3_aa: CASSLPGLANQETQYF

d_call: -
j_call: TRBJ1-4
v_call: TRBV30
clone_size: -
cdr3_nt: TGTGCCTGGAGTTGGGGGGTCCGGGAAAAACTGTTTTTT
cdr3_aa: CAWSWGVREKLFF

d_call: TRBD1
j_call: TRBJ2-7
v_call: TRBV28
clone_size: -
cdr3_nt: TGTGCCAGCAGTACTCACGGGACAGTTTTAATCCTCCACGAGCAGTACTTC
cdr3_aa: CASSTHGTVLILHEQYF

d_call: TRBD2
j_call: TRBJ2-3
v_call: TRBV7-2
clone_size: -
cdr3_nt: TGTGCCAGCAGCTTAGCGAGTAGCGGGATTAGCACAGATACGCAGTATTTT
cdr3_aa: CASSLASSGISTDTQYF

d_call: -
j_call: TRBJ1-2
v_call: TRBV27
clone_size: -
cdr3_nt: TGTGCCAGCAGTCCAACGGGTGACTATGGCTACACCTTC
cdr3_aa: CASSPTGDYGYTF

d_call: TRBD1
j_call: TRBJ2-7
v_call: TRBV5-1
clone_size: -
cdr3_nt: TGCGCCAGCGAATCCGGGACAGGTGACTACGAGCAGTACTTC
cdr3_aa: CASESGTGDYEQYF

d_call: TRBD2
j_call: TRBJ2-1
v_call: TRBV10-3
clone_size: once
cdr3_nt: TGTGCCATCAGTGAGAAGGCACTAGCGGGAGGCGAGCAGTTCTTC
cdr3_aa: CAISEKALAGGEQFF

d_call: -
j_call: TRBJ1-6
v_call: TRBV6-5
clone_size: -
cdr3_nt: TGTGCCAGCAGTTACTCGGGGGGTGTCGATTCACCCCTCCACTTT
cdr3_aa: CASSYSGGVDSPLHF

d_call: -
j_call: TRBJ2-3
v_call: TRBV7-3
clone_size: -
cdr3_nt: TGTGCCAGCAGCTTTGAGGGCGATGGCACAGATACGCAGTATTTT
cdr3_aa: CASSFEGDGTDTQYF

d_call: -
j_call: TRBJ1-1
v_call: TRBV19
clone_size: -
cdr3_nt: TGTGCCAGTAGTATAGCTCACGGCACTGAAGCTTTCTTT
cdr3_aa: CASSIAHGTEAFF

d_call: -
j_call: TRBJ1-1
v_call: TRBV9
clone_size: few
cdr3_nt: TGTGCCAGCAGCGCCGGGGCCGACGACAGGCCTTCCACTGAAGCTTTCTTT
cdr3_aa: CASSAGADDRPSTEAFF

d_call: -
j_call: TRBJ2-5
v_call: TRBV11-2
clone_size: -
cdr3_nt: TGTGCCAGCAGCTCCGTTTGGCCGCAAGAGACCCAGTACTTC
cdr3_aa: CASSSVWPQETQYF

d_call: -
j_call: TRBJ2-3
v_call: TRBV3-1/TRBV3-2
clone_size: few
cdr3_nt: TGTGCCAGCAGCCAAGTTCAGAGCACAGATACGCAGTATTTT
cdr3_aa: CASSQVQSTDTQYF

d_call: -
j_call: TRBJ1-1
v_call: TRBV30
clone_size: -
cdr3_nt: TGTGCCTGGAGTCTGACGTGGGGGGGCACTGAAGCTTTCTTT
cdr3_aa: CAWSLTWGGTEAFF

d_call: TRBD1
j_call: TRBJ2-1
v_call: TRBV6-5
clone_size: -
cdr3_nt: TGTGCCAGCAGTTACTTGGACAGGGGCAATGAGCAGTTCTTC
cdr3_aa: CASSYLDRGNEQFF

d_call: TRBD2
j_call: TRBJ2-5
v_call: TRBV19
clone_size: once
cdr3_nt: TGTGCCAGTAGTATTAGACTAGCGGTGTACCAAGAGACCCAGTACTTC
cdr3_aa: CASSIRLAVYQETQYF

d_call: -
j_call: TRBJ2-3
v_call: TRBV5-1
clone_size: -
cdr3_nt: TGCGCCAGCAGACAGGGCCAGGTGGGCACAGATACGCAGTATTTT
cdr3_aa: CASRQGQVGTDTQYF

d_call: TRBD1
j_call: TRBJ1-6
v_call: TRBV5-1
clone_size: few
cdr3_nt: TGCGCCAGCAGCTTAGGACAGGAAGAATCACCCCTCCACTTT
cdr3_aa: CASSLGQEESPLHF

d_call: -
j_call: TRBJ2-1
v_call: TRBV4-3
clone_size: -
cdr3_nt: TGCGCCAGCAGCCAAGACCCGGGATCGAGCTCCTACAATGAGCAGTTCTTC
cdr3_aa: CASSQDPGSSSYNEQFF

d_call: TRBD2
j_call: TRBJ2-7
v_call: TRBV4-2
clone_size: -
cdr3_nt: TGTGCCAGCAGCCAAGGCGAAGCGGGGGTTGTAGAGCAGTACTTC
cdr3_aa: CASSQGEAGVVEQYF

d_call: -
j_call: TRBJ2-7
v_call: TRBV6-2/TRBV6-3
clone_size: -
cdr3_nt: TGTGCCAGCAGCAACAGGGGACTAGGGACCTACGAGCAGTACTTC
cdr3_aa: CASSNRGLGTYEQYF

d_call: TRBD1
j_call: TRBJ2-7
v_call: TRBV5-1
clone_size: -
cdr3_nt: TGCGCCAGCAGCTTGTCGGGGACAGGGTCCTACGAGCAGTACTTC
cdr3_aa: CASSLSGTGSYEQYF

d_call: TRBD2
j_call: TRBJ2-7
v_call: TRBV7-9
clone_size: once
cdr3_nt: TGTGCCAGCAGCTTAAGCGGGAGCTACGAGCAGTACTTC
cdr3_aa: CASSLSGSYEQYF

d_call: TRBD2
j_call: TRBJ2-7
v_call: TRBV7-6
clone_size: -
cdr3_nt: TGTGCCAGCAGCCCAGGGACTAGCGGGAGTTATAACGAGCAGTACTTC
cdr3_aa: CASSPGTSGSYNEQYF

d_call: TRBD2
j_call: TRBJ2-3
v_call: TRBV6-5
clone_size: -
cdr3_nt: TGTGCCAGCAGCGGGGTAGCGGGACACACAGATACGCAGTATTTT
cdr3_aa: CASSGVAGHTDTQYF

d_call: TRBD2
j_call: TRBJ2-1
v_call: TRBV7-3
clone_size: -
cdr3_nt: TGTGCCAGCAGCTTATTAGCGGGACCCTACAATGAGCAGTTCTTC
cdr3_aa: CASSLLAGPYNEQFF

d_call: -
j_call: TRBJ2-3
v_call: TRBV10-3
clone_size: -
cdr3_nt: TGTGCCATCAGTGAGTCCGGCAGCGGTGATACGCAGTATTTT
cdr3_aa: CAISESGSGDTQYF